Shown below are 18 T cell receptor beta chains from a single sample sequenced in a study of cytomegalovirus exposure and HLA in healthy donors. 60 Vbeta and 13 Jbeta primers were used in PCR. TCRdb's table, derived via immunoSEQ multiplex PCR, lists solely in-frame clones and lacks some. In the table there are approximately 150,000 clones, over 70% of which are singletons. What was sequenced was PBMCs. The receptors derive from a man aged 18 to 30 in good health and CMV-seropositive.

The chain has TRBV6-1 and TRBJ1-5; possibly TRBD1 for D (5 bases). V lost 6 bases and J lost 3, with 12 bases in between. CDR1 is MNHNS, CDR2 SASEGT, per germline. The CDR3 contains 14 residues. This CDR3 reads CASRHGGNNQPQHF. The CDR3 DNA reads TGTGCCAGCAGACACGGGGGAAACAATCAGCCCCAGCATTTT.

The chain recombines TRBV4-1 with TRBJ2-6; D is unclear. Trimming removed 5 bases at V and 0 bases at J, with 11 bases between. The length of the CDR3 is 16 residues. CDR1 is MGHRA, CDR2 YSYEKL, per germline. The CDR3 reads CASSTKLSSGANVLTF. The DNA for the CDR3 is TGCGCCAGCAGCACCAAACTAAGCTCTGGGGCCAACGTCCTGACTTTC.

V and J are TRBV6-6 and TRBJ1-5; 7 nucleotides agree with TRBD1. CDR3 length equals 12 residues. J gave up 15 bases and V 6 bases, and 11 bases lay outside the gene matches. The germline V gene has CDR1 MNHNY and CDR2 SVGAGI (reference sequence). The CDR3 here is CASRRTDRVLHF. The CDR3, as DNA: TGTGCCAGCAGACGAACCGACAGGGTTCTGCATTTT.

The CDR3: CASSIGRDRGTQPQHF. CDR3 in DNA: TGTGCCAGTAGTATAGGCCGGGACAGGGGAACTCAGCCCCAGCATTTT. The chain carries TRBV19 and TRBJ1-5; 10 nucleotides match TRBD1. The trim removed 1 base at V and 6 bases at J, leaving 6 bases unmatched. The CDR3 is 16 amino acids. Germline V CDR1 and CDR2: LNHDA, SQIVND (reference sequence). Drawing the rest from reference TRBV19 and TRBJ1-5, the complete variable domain is DGGITQSPKYLFRKEGQNVTLSCEQNLNHDAMYWYRQDPGQGLRLIYYSQIVNDFQKGDIAEGYSVSREKKESFPLTVTSAQKNPTAFYLCASSIGRDRGTQPQHFGDGTRLSIL.

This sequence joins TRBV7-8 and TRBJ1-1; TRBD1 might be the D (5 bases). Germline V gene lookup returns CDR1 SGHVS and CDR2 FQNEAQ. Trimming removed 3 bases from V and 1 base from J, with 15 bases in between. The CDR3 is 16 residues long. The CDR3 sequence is CASSFVGGAPNTEAFF. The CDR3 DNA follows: TGTGCCAGCAGCTTTGTGGGGGGTGCCCCGAACACTGAAGCTTTCTTT.

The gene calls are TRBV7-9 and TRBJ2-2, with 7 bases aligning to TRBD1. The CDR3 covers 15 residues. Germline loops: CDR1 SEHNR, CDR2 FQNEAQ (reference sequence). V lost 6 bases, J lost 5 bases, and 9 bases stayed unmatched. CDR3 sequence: CASSARQGGTGELFF. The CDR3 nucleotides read TGTGCCAGCAGTGCTCGACAGGGTGGGACCGGGGAGCTGTTTTTT. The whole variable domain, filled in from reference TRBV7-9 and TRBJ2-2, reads DTGVSQNPRHKITKRGQNVTFRCDPISEHNRLYWYRQTLGQGPEFLTYFQNEAQLEKSRLLSDRFSAERPKGSFSTLEIQRTEQGDSAMYLCASSARQGGTGELFFGEGSRLTVL.

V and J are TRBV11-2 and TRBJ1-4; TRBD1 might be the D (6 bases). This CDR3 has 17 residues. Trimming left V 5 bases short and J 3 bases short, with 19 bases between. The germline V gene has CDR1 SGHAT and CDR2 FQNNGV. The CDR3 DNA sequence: TGTGCCAGCAGCCCCGAATACGGACAGTTTTCTAATGAAAAACTGTTTTTT. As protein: CASSPEYGQFSNEKLFF.

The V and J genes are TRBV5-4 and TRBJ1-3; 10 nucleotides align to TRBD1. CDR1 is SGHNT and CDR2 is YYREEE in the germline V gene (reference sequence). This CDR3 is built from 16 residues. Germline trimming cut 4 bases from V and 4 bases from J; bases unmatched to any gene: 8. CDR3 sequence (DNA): TGTGCCAGCAGCCGTCCCGGGACAGGGGACGGAAACACCATATATTTT. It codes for CASSRPGTGDGNTIYF.

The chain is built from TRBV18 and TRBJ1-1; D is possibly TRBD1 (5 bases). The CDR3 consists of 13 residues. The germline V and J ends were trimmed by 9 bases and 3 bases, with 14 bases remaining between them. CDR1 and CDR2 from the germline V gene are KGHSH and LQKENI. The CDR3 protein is CASRGGIDTEAFF. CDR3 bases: TGTGCCAGTCGGGGGGGGATCGACACTGAAGCTTTCTTT.

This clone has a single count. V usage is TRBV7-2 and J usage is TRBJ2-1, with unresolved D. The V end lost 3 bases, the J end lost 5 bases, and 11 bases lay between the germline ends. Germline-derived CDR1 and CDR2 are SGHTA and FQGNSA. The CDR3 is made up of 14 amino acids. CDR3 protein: CASSFQVLDNEQFF. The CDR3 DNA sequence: TGTGCCAGCAGCTTCCAGGTATTGGACAATGAGCAGTTCTTC.

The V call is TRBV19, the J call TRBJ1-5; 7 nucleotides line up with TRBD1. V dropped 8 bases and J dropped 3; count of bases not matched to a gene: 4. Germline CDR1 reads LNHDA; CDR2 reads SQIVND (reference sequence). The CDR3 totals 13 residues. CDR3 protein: CASGDRTNQPQHF. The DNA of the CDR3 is TGTGCCAGTGGGGACAGAACCAATCAGCCCCAGCATTTT.

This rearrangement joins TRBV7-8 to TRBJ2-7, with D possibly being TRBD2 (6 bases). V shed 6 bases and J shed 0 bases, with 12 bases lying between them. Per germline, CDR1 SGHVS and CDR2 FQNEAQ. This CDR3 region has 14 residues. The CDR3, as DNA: TGTGCCAGCAGTGACGCGCGGGGCTCCTACGAGCAGTACTTC. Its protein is CASSDARGSYEQYF.

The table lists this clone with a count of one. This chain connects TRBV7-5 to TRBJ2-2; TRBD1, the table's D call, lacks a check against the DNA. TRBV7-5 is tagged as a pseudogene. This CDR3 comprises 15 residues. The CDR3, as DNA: TGTGCCAGAAAGAGGGACAGCCTGAACACCGGGGAGCTGTTTTTT. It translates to CARKRDSLNTGELFF.

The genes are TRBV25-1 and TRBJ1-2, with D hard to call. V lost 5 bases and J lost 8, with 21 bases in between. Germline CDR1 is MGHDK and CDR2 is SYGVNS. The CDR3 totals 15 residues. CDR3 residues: CASSLNGISIVGYTF. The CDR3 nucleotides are TGTGCCAGCAGTCTTAACGGGATTTCCATTGTAGGCTACACCTTC.

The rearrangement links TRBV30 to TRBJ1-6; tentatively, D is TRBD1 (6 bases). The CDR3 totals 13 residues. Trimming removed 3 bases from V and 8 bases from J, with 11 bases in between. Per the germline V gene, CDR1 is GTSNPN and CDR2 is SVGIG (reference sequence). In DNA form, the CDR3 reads TGTGCCTGGAGGGACAGCGAATATTCACCCCTCCACTTT. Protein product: CAWRDSEYSPLHF.

The CDR3 sequence: CASSPDGLQGETQYF. The CDR3 coding sequence is TGCGCCAGCAGCCCGGACGGGTTACAGGGGGAGACCCAGTACTTC. The chain links TRBV5-1 to TRBJ2-5, with 7 bases matching TRBD1. Germline loops: CDR1 SGHRS, CDR2 YFSETQ. V dropped 4 bases and J dropped 5; count of bases not matched to a gene: 11. The CDR3 runs 15 residues.

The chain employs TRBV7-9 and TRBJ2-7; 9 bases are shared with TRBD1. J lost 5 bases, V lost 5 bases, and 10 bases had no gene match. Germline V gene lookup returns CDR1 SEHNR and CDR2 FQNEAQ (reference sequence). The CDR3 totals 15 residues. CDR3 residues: CASSRRTGGVDEQYF. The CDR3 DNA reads TGTGCCAGCAGCCGACGTACAGGGGGCGTCGACGAGCAGTACTTC.

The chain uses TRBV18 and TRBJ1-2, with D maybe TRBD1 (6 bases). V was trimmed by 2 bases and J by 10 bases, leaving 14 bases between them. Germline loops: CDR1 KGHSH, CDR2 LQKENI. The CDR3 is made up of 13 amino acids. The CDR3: CASSPKDRGAYTF. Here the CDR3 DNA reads TGTGCCAGCTCACCAAAGGACAGAGGAGCCTACACCTTC.